This is a list of T cell receptor beta chains from one sample in a study of blood T cell repertoires in COVID-19. Clones were sequenced by immunoSEQ multiplex PCR, and TCRdb holds only the in-frame ones, with some missing. The sample shows approximately 240,000 clones, 82% of them seen only once. Sequences were obtained from peripheral blood. The receptors were sampled from a woman older than 75 with active or convalescent COVID-19. Both conserved end residues are part of each CDR3. The D gene is left open where the match is weak. Some rows mark clone size as missing; the rest say once, few, many or name a class of expanded clone.

j_call,v_call,clone_size,d_call,cdr3_aa,cdr3_nt
TRBJ2-3,TRBV27,.,.,CASSFFYTDTQYF,TGTGCCAGCAGTTTCTTTTACACAGATACGCAGTATTTT
TRBJ1-5,TRBV7-8,.,TRBD1,CASSHYGQGKKFNQPQHF,TGTGCCAGCAGCCATTACGGACAGGGCAAAAAGTTCAATCAGCCCCAGCATTTT
TRBJ2-5,TRBV2,.,TRBD1,CASRWDRRETQYF,TGTGCCAGCCGGTGGGACAGACGGGAGACCCAGTACTTC
TRBJ2-7,TRBV2,.,TRBD1,CASNEPGTGVRYEQYF,TGTGCCAGTAACGAACCTGGGACAGGGGTTCGCTACGAGCAGTACTTC
TRBJ1-5,TRBV24-1,.,.,CATGSGDNQPQHF,TGTGCCACCGGCTCAGGGGACAATCAGCCCCAGCATTTT
TRBJ2-4,TRBV27,once,.,CASKGGPLAKNIQYF,TGTGCCAGCAAAGGAGGGCCTCTAGCCAAAAACATTCAGTACTTC
TRBJ1-3,TRBV3-1/TRBV3-2,.,.,CASSQDRSRPGNTIYF,TGTGCCAGCAGCCAAGATCGGTCCAGGCCGGGAAACACCATATATTTT
TRBJ2-2,TRBV5-1,.,TRBD2,CASSLEWGGYTGELFF,TGCGCCAGCAGCTTGGAATGGGGGGGATACACCGGGGAGCTGTTTTTT
TRBJ1-2,TRBV28,.,TRBD1,CASSLPGGERGYTF,TGTGCCAGCAGTTTACCAGGGGGCGAGAGGGGCTACACCTTC
TRBJ2-2,TRBV10-3,once,.,CAISESPGTGELFF,TGTGCCATCAGTGAGTCTCCGGGCACCGGGGAGCTGTTTTTT
TRBJ2-3,TRBV7-8,.,.,CASSAPGRGTTDTQYF,TGTGCCAGCAGCGCACCCGGGCGGGGTACAACAGATACGCAGTATTTT
TRBJ2-7,TRBV19,.,TRBD1,CASSTRDSAYEQYF,TGTGCCAGTAGTACCCGGGACAGCGCCTACGAGCAGTACTTC
TRBJ2-6,TRBV5-1,.,.,CASSLEGTTSGANVLTF,TGCGCCAGCAGCTTGGAAGGGACAACATCTGGGGCCAACGTCCTGACTTTC
TRBJ1-4,TRBV29-1,.,.,CSVEGRGVRGEKLFF,TGCAGCGTTGAAGGCCGGGGGGTACGGGGTGAAAAACTGTTTTTT
TRBJ2-1,TRBV5-1,.,TRBD2,CASSLLSSGSLVDEQFF,TGCGCCAGCAGCTTGCTCTCTAGCGGGAGTTTGGTCGATGAGCAGTTCTTC
TRBJ1-1,TRBV5-1,.,.,CASKEGPNTEAFF,TGCGCCAGCAAGGAGGGACCGAACACTGAAGCTTTCTTT
TRBJ1-2,TRBV7-2,.,.,CASSQGGAKRRGYTF,TGTGCCAGCAGCCAAGGGGGGGCGAAAAGGAGAGGCTACACCTTC
TRBJ1-2,TRBV6-4,.,.,CASSVDRERRGYTF,TGTGCCAGCAGTGTGGATAGGGAGCGACGTGGCTACACCTTC
TRBJ1-3,TRBV6-1,.,.,CASSEWRQRSGNTIYF,TGTGCCAGCAGTGAATGGAGACAGCGCTCTGGAAACACCATATATTTT
TRBJ1-2,TRBV21-1,.,.,CASTKRRQGVDGYTF,TGTGCCAGCACGAAAAGGAGACAGGGGGTTGACGGCTACACCTTC